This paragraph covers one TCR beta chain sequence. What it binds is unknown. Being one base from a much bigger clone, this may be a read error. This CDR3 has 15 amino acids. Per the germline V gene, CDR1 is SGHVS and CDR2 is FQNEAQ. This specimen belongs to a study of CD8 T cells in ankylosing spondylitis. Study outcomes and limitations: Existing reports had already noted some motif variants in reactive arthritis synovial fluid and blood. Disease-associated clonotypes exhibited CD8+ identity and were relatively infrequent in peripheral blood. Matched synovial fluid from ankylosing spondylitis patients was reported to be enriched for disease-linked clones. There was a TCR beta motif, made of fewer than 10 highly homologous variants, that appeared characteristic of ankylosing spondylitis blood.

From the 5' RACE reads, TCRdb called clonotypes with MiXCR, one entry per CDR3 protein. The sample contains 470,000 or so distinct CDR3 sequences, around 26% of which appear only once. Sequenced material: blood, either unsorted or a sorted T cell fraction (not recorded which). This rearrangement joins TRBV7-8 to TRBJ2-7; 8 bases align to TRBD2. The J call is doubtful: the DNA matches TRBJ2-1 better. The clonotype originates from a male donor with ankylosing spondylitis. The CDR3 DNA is TGTGCCAGCAGCTTAGCGAGCGGGAGTAACTACGAGCAGTTCTTC. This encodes CASSLASGSNYEQFF.